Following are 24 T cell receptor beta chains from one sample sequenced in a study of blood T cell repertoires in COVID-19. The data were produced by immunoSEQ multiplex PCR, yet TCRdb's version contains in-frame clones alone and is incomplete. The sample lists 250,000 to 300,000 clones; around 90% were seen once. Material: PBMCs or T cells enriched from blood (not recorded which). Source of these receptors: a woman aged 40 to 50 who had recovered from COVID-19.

CDR3 nucleotides: TGCGCCAGCAGCCAAGAGGCAAATTCACCCCTCCACTTT. It translates to CASSQEANSPLHF. This chain connects TRBV4-3 to TRBJ1-6, with unresolved D. V lost 0 bases and J 7 bases, leaving 4 bases between the germline ends. This CDR3 is built from 13 residues. Germline CDR1 is LGHNA and CDR2 is YSLEER.

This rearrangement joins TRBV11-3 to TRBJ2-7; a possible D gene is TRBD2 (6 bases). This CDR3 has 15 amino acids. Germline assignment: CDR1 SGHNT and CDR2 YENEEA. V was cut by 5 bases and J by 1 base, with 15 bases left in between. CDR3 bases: TGTGCCAGCAGCCTCCAACCAGGACTATCCTACGAGCAGTACTTC. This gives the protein CASSLQPGLSYEQYF.

CDR3 nucleotides: TGCAGCGTTGAATTAGATTACGAGCAGTACTTC. Protein: CSVELDYEQYF. The chain combines TRBV29-1 with TRBJ2-7; D unclear. The V end was cut by 2 bases, the J end by 4 bases, with 6 bases between. The length of the CDR3 is 11 residues. The germline V gene encodes CDR1 SQVTM and CDR2 ANQGSEA.

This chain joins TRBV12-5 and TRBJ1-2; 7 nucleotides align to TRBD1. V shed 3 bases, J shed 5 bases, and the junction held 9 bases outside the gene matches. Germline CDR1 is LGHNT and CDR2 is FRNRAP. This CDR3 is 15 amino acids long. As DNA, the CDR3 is TGTGCTAGTGGTTTTTCGGACAGGCTATATTATGGCTACACCTTC. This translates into CASGFSDRLYYGYTF.

The CDR3 sequence is CASSTSGLVNYEQYF. The CDR3 nucleotides are TGTGCCAGTAGTACATCGGGACTAGTAAACTACGAGCAGTACTTC. This chain joins TRBV19 and TRBJ2-7; 8 bases match TRBD2. The CDR3 totals 15 residues. The germline V gene encodes CDR1 LNHDA and CDR2 SQIVND (reference sequence). Trimming cost V 4 bases and J 3 bases; bases outside gene matches: 8.

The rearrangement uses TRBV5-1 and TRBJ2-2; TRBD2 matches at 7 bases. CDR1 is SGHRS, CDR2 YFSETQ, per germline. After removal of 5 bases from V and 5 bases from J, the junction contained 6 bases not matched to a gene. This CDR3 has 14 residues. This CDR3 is CASRGRVETGELFF. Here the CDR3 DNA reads TGCGCCAGCAGGGGGAGGGTCGAAACCGGGGAGCTGTTTTTT. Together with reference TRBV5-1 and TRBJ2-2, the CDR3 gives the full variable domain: KAGVTQTPRYLIKTRGQQVTLSCSPISGHRSVSWYQQTPGQGLQFLFEYFSETQRNKGNFPGRFSGRQFSNSRSEMNVSTLELGDSALYLCASRGRVETGELFFGEGSRLTVL.

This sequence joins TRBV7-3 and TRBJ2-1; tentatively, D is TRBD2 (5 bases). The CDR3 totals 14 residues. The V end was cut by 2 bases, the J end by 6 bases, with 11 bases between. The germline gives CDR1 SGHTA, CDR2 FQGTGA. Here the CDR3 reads CASSLGSEGNEQFF. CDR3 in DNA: TGTGCCAGCAGCTTAGGTAGCGAGGGCAATGAGCAGTTCTTC.

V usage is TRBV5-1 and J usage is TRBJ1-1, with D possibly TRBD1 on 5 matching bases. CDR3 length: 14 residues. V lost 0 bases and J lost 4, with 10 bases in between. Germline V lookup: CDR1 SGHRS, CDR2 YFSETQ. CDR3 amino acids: CASSLAPRATEAFF. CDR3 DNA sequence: TGCGCCAGCAGCTTGGCCCCCAGGGCCACTGAAGCTTTCTTT. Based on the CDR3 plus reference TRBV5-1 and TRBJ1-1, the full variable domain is KAGVTQTPRYLIKTRGQQVTLSCSPISGHRSVSWYQQTPGQGLQFLFEYFSETQRNKGNFPGRFSGRQFSNSRSEMNVSTLELGDSALYLCASSLAPRATEAFFGQGTRLTVV.

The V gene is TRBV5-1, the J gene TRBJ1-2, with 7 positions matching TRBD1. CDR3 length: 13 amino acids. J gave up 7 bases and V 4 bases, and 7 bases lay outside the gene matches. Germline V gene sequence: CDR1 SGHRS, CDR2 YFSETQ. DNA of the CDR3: TGCGCCAGCAGCCCCCGCGACAGGGCTGGCTACACCTTC. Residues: CASSPRDRAGYTF.

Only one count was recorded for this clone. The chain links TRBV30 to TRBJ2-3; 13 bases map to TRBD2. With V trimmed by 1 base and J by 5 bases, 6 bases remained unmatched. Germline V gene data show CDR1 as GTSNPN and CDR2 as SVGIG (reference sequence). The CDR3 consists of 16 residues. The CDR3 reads CAWSAGLAGAGDTQYF. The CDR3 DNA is TGTGCCTGGAGTGCAGGACTAGCGGGAGCGGGAGATACGCAGTATTTT.

The CDR3 bases are TGTGCCAGCAGCTTGCAATCACAGGGAAGCTATGGCTACACCTTC. This codes for CASSLQSQGSYGYTF. V gene TRBV7-2 combines with J gene TRBJ1-2; D is possibly TRBD1 (6 bases). The V and J ends lost 3 bases and 4 bases respectively, with 15 bases between them. Germline V lookup: CDR1 SGHTA, CDR2 FQGNSA. This CDR3 contains 15 residues.

Here the CDR3 DNA reads TGCGCCAGCAGCTTGGCCGCAGGGGGAACCCCAGGGACCCAGTACTTC. This sequence encodes CASSLAAGGTPGTQYF. The V and J genes are TRBV5-1 and TRBJ2-5; 7 nucleotides agree with TRBD1. The junction had 12 bases not matched to a gene; V was cut back by 0 bases and J by 7 bases. This CDR3 is 16 amino acids long. CDR1 is SGHRS and CDR2 is YFSETQ in the germline V gene.

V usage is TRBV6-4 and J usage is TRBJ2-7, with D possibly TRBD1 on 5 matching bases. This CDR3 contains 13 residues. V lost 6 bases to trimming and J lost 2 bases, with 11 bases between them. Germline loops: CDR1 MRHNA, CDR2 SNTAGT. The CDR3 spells CASRDDSTYEQYF. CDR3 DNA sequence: TGTGCCAGCAGGGACGACAGTACCTACGAGCAGTACTTC.

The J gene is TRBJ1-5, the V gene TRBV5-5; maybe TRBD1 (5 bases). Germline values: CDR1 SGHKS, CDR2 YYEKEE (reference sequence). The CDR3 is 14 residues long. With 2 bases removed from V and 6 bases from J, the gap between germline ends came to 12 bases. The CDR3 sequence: CASSFGQGPQPQHF. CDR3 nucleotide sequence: TGTGCCAGCAGCTTCGGTCAGGGCCCTCAGCCCCAGCATTTT.

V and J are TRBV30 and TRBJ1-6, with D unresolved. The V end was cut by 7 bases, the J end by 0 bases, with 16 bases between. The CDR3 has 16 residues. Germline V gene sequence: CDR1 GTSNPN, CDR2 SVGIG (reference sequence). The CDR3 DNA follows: TGTGCCTCAACCAACGGTCCAAGCTCCTATAATTCACCCCTCCACTTT. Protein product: CASTNGPSSYNSPLHF.

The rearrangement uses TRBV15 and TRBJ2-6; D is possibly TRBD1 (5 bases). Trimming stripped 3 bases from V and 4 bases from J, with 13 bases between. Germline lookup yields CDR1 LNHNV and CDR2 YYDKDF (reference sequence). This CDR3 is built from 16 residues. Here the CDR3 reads CATSRTPGAGANVLTF. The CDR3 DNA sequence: TGTGCCACCAGCAGGACCCCTGGGGCCGGGGCCAACGTCCTGACTTTC. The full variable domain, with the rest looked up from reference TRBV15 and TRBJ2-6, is DAMVIQNPRYQVTQFGKPVTLSCSQTLNHNVMYWYQQKSSQAPKLLFHYYDKDFNNEADTPDNFQSRRPNTSFCFLDIRSPGLGDTAMYLCATSRTPGAGANVLTFGAGSRLTVL.

DNA of the CDR3: TGTGCCAGCTCACCGACTAGCGGGAGAGGTCGTGAGCAGTTCTTC. It encodes CASSPTSGRGREQFF. The chain recombines TRBV18 with TRBJ2-1, with TRBD2 matching over 12 bases. The V gene's germline CDR1 is KGHSH and CDR2 LQKENI. The J segment lost 9 bases and the V segment lost 3 bases, leaving 6 bases of the junction unmatched. The CDR3 contains 15 residues.

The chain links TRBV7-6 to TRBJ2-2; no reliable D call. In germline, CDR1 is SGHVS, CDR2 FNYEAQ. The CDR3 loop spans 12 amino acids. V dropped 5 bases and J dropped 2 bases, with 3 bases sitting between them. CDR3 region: CASSLNTGELFF. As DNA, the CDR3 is TGTGCCAGCAGCCTAAACACCGGGGAGCTGTTTTTT.

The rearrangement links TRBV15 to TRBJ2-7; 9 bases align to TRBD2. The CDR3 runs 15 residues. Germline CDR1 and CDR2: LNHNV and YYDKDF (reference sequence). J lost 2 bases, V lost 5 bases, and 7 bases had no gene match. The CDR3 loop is CATSVGLAKTYEQYF. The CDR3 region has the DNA TGTGCCACCAGCGTAGGACTAGCGAAGACCTACGAGCAGTACTTC.

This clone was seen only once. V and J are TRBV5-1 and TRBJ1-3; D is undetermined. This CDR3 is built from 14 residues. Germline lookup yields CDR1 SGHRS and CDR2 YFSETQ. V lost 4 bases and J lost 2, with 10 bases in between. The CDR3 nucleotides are TGCGCCAGCAGCGCGGGAGACGCTGGAAACACCATATATTTT. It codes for CASSAGDAGNTIYF.

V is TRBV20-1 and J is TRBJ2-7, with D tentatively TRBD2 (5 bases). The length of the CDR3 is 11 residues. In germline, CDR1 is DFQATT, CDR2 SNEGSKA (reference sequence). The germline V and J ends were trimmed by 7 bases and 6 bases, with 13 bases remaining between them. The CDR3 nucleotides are TGCAGTGTAGTAGCGTCTGGCGAGCAGTACTTC. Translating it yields CSVVASGEQYF.

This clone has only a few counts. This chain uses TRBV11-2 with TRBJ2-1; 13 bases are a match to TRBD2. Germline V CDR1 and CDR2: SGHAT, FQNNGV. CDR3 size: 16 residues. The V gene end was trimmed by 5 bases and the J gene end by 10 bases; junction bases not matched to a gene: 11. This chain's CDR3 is CASSPPGTSGINEQFF. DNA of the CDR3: TGTGCCAGCAGCCCACCCGGGACTAGCGGGATAAACGAGCAGTTCTTC.

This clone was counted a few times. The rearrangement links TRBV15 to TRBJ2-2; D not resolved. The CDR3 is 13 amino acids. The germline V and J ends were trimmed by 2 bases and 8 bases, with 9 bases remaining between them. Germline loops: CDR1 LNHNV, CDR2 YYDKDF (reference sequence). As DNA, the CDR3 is TGTGCCACCAGCAGACCCTTTACTGGGGAGCTGTTTTTT. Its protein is CATSRPFTGELFF.

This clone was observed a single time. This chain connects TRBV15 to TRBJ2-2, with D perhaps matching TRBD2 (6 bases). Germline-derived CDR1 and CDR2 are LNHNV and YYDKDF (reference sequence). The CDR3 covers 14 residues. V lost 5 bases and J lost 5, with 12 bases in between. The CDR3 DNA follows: TGTGCCACCAGCCGAAGTGGGGGGACCGGGGAGCTGTTTTTT. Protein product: CATSRSGGTGELFF.